Described below is a single T cell receptor (beta chain) sequence and its context. Its antigen is unknown. There are no base qualities to consult, and no much larger clone falls within one base. The sample is drawn from a study of blood T cell repertoires in COVID-19 (TCRdb year 2020). Notes on the research overall: Samples covering the acute and convalescent phases of COVID-19 were provided by collaborators in the United States, Italy and Spain. The prospective study material was composed of cDNA or gDNA derived from T cells, B-cell-depleted T cells, or PBMCs. The dataset comprised deeply sampled blood TCRbeta repertoires from subjects exposed to, actively infected with, or recovered from COVID-19. A freely available public database, intended as a resource for researchers studying the immune response to SARS-CoV-2, is where the repertoires were released. The samples were drawn from two sources: the first 160 participants of the ongoing ImmuneRACE study, and 1,200 or so subjects contributed by 6 global collaborators. Nearly every sample came with metadata listing a de-identified subject ID, COVID-19 status, age in years and sex. Where available, HLA class I and class II types were obtained from metadata supplied by the sample provider rather than from assay-based typing.

The full study reports these points: The quantity of clinical and demographic metadata differed by source and by participant and was supplied without curation.

The immunoSEQ Assay, a bias-controlled multiplex PCR, was used to amplify TCRbeta CDR3 regions from genomic DNA. The original methods were these. The number of nucleated cells in each sample was estimated from the amplification of reference gene primers within the assay. Sequence reads were collapsed and filtered to measure the absolute abundance of every unique TCRbeta CDR3 rearrangement. For each sample, productive Simpson clonality was calculated as the square root of Simpson's diversity index over productive rearrangements. This immuneACCESS table, as held by TCRdb, lists in-frame sequences with V and J called but not all clones. Of the missing ones, under half trace to an unresolved V gene in checked studies; the others have no known cause. Clone size and V and J calls were adopted from that table, with D and trimming inferred from the DNA. The sample has about 120,000 clones on record, around 81% of them singletons. The ten largest clones add up to 2.3% of the sample.

Each collaborating institution followed its own protocols to collect whole blood in K2EDTA tubes. For TCRbeta analysis, collaborators shipped samples in one of three forms: frozen whole blood, isolated PBMCs, or DNA extracted from either of those sample types. CDR1 and CDR2 were assigned from the germline V gene as MNHEY and SVGEGT. From cysteine to phenylalanine, the CDR3 is 15 amino acids long. Solely the CDR3 DNA is kept, with 45 bases framed from the first base. V lost 6 bases and J lost 0 bases; the stretch between them is 9 bases long. This clonotype originated in a man in his sixties or seventies with acute or convalescent COVID-19. In this chain, TRBV6-2 or TRBV6-3 is recombined with TRBJ2-6; perhaps TRBD2 is the D gene, with 5 bases matching. The sample consisted of peripheral blood. The nucleotide sequence reads as follows: TGTGCCAGCAGCTTCGGGATCTCTGGGGCCAACGTCCTGACTTTC. Its coded protein is CASSFGISGANVLTF.